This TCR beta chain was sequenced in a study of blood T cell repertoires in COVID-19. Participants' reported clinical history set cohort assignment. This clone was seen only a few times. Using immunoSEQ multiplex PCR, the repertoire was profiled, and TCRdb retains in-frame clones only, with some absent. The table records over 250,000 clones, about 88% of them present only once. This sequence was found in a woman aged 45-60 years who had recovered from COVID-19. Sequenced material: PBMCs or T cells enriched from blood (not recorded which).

In DNA form, the CDR3 reads TGTGCCAGCAGTGAAGGGCCACGGGGGACTGAAGCTTTCTTT. Amino acids: CASSEGPRGTEAFF. The V and J genes are TRBV6-1 and TRBJ1-1, with D perhaps matching TRBD1 (5 bases). V lost 1 base and J lost 5, with 11 bases in between. The germline gives CDR1 MNHNS, CDR2 SASEGT. The CDR3 runs to 14 residues.